The rows below give T cell receptor beta chains drawn from one sample of a study of CD8 T cells in ankylosing spondylitis. TCRdb passed the 5' RACE reads through MiXCR, listing each CDR3 protein once. The table shows 700,000 to 1,000,000 distinct CDR3 sequences, with over 9.5% occurring only once. Sequencing used blood, either unsorted or a sorted T cell fraction (not recorded which). These receptors all stem from a male donor with ankylosing spondylitis. The CDR3 runs from the conserved cysteine through the conserved F or W. The D gene is left open where the match is weak. A clone size is listed for some rows: how often the clone was seen (once, few, many), or a class if it is expanded.

v_gene: TRBV5-1
abundance: NA
j_gene: TRBJ2-7
d_gene: NA
CDR3nt: TGCGCCAGCAGCCCAGGGACCGCTCAGAGGCACGAGCAGTACTTC
CDR3aa: CASSPGTAQRHEQYF

v_gene: TRBV5-5
abundance: NA
j_gene: TRBJ2-5
d_gene: NA
CDR3nt: TGTGCCAGCAGCTTGGCCGGACAACTCCTTAGGGAGACCCAGTACTTC
CDR3aa: CASSLAGQLLRETQYF

v_gene: TRBV20-1
abundance: few
j_gene: TRBJ2-3
d_gene: NA
CDR3nt: TGCAGTGCAGATAGGACCCTGTGGAGCACAGATACGCAGTATTTT
CDR3aa: CSADRTLWSTDTQYF

v_gene: TRBV7-2
abundance: NA
j_gene: TRBJ2-3
d_gene: TRBD2
CDR3nt: TGTGCCAGCAGCTTAGCCCCTAGCGGGAGGGGAAATACGCAGTATTTT
CDR3aa: CASSLAPSGRGNTQYF

v_gene: TRBV6-1
abundance: few
j_gene: TRBJ1-6
d_gene: NA
CDR3nt: TGTGCCGTATCTTATGGGGGCGGTAATAATTCACCCCTCCACTTT
CDR3aa: CAVSYGGGNNSPLHF

v_gene: TRBV7-9
abundance: few
j_gene: TRBJ1-2
d_gene: NA
CDR3nt: TGTGCCAGCAGCCACAGGCCAGGACAGCCTAACTATGGCTACACCTTC
CDR3aa: CASSHRPGQPNYGYTF

v_gene: TRBV5-4
abundance: NA
j_gene: TRBJ1-5
d_gene: NA
CDR3nt: TGTGCCAGCAGCTTGGACCGGACTCAGCCCCAGCATTTT
CDR3aa: CASSLDRTQPQHF

v_gene: TRBV20-1
abundance: NA
j_gene: TRBJ2-7
d_gene: TRBD2
CDR3nt: TGCAGTGCTAGTGGGGCTAGCGGGACTAATTACGAGCAGTACTTC
CDR3aa: CSASGASGTNYEQYF

v_gene: TRBV7-2
abundance: NA
j_gene: TRBJ2-7
d_gene: NA
CDR3nt: TGTGCCAGCAGCTCCCCCAATTCCTGGGAGCAGTACTTC
CDR3aa: CASSSPNSWEQYF

v_gene: TRBV4-2
abundance: NA
j_gene: TRBJ1-4
d_gene: NA
CDR3nt: TGTGCCAGCAGCCCGCCGGGCAGAGATGAAAAACTGTTTTTT
CDR3aa: CASSPPGRDEKLFF

v_gene: TRBV5-1
abundance: NA
j_gene: TRBJ1-2
d_gene: TRBD1
CDR3nt: TGCGCCAGCAGCTTCCTTGACAGGGGGCTCGGCTACACCTTC
CDR3aa: CASSFLDRGLGYTF